Below, one TCR beta chain is given with its context. Germline loops: CDR1 MNHEY, CDR2 SMNVEV (reference sequence). Trimming took 2 bases from V and 8 from J; bases not matched to a gene: 8. This CDR3 comprises 16 residues. Sequencing used immunoSEQ multiplex PCR; TCRdb keeps in-frame clones, though not all of them. The profile covers some 240,000 clones, with over 75% appearing a single time and around 3.1% taken by the ten largest. The data derive from a study of blood T cell repertoires in COVID-19. Study-wide context: T cells, B-cell-depleted T cells, or PBMCs supplied cDNA or gDNA.

The chain carries TRBV27 and TRBJ2-1; 11 nucleotides match TRBD1. This TCR was sampled from a woman aged 40-49 years who had been exposed to COVID-19. What was sequenced was PBMCs or T cells enriched from blood (not recorded which). CDR3 in amino acids: CASSLIGQGAADEQFF. As DNA, the CDR3 is TGTGCCAGCAGTTTAATTGGACAGGGGGCGGCCGATGAGCAGTTCTTC.